What follows are 26 T cell receptor beta chains derived from one specimen sequenced in a study of blood T cell repertoires in COVID-19. Sequencing was performed with immunoSEQ multiplex PCR; in TCRdb, only in-frame clones are kept and a portion is missing. The profile shows 300,000 to 350,000 clones, 89% of them singletons. Sample: PBMCs or T cells enriched from blood (not recorded which). The receptors originated from a woman in her thirties who had recovered from COVID-19.

The V call is TRBV18, the J call TRBJ1-2, with a weak D call TRBD1 (5 bases). Trimming cost V 5 bases and J 2 bases, with 15 bases left between them. Germline V gives CDR1 KGHSH, CDR2 LQKENI. The CDR3 length is 15 residues. The CDR3 DNA sequence: TGTGCCAGCTCAGGCTGGCGGACATGGAACTATGGCTACACCTTC. Protein: CASSGWRTWNYGYTF.

The chain has TRBV7-2 and TRBJ1-6; maybe TRBD1 (5 bases). The germline gives CDR1 SGHTA, CDR2 FQGNSA. The length of the CDR3 is 13 residues. The germline V and J ends were trimmed by 1 base and 15 bases, with 13 bases remaining between them. The CDR3 spells CASSLEWEGYLHF. CDR3 sequence (DNA): TGTGCCAGCAGCTTAGAGTGGGAGGGGTACCTCCACTTT.

The sample holds a few counts of this clone. This sequence joins TRBV30 and TRBJ1-6; TRBD1 aligns across 7 bases. Per the germline V gene, CDR1 is GTSNPN and CDR2 is SVGIG (reference sequence). The CDR3 loop spans 14 amino acids. V gave up 1 base and J gave up 6 bases; unmatched junction bases: 3. The CDR3 bases are TGTGCCTGGAGTGCGGGACAGCCTAATTCACCCCTCCACTTT. Translating it yields CAWSAGQPNSPLHF.

The chain recombines TRBV18 with TRBJ1-5; weak D call: TRBD1 (6 bases). Deletions cut 3 bases from V and 7 bases from J, with 10 bases between. CDR3 length: 13 residues. Germline V gives CDR1 KGHSH, CDR2 LQKENI. The CDR3 is CASSPRRGQPQHF. CDR3 in DNA: TGTGCCAGCTCACCTCGCAGGGGCCAGCCCCAGCATTTT.

The chain is built from TRBV5-6 and TRBJ2-1, with TRBD1 matching 10 bases. This CDR3 has 15 amino acids. Germline V CDR1 and CDR2: SGHDT, YYEEEE. V shed 5 bases and J 1 base; nucleotides not matched to a gene: 3. CDR3: CASRKDRGSYNEQFF. The CDR3 bases are TGTGCCAGCAGAAAGGACAGGGGGTCCTACAATGAGCAGTTCTTC. Combining the CDR3 with reference TRBV5-6 and TRBJ2-1 gives the whole variable domain DAGVTQSPTHLIKTRGQQVTLRCSPKSGHDTVSWYQQALGQGPQFIFQYYEEEERQRGNFPDRFSGHQFPNYSSELNVNALLLGDSALYLCASRKDRGSYNEQFFGPGTRLTVL.

The chain joins TRBV10-2 to TRBJ1-5; 11 bases match TRBD1. Germline CDR1 reads WSHSY; CDR2 reads SAAADI. The CDR3 runs to 19 residues. With V trimmed by 1 base and J by 3 bases, 11 bases remained unmatched. In nucleotides, the CDR3 is TGCGCCAGCAGTGAGTTGCCGGGACAGGGGGAGTCGATCAATCAGCCCCAGCATTTT. Protein sequence: CASSELPGQGESINQPQHF.

V usage is TRBV29-1 and J usage is TRBJ2-7, with 7 bases matching TRBD1. From germline, CDR1 is SQVTM and CDR2 ANQGSEA. Losses at the gene ends were 6 bases for V and 4 bases for J; bases not matched to a gene: 9. The CDR3 sequence is 13 residues long. Written as DNA, the CDR3 is TGCAGCGTGTCGGGACAGCACGTATACGAGCAGTACTTC. Amino acid sequence: CSVSGQHVYEQYF.

About this clone itself: The same CDR3 arises from other DNA sequences in this sample as well. V is TRBV28 and J is TRBJ1-2; unclear D gene. Germline CDR1 reads MDHEN; CDR2 reads SYDVKM. This CDR3 is 12 amino acids long. Trimming shortened V by 5 bases and J by 4 bases, and 8 bases separated the two germline ends. The DNA of the CDR3 is TGTGCCAGCAGTCCCACAACCTATGGCTACACCTTC. This translates into CASSPTTYGYTF.

The chain has TRBV5-4 and TRBJ1-2, with D perhaps TRBD1 (5 bases). The CDR3 extends over 13 amino acids. Germline CDR1 is SGHNT and CDR2 is YYREEE (reference sequence). Trimming shortened V by 2 bases and J by 4 bases, and 9 bases separated the two germline ends. The CDR3 sequence: CASSLSGLYGYTF. DNA for the CDR3: TGTGCCAGCAGCTTATCAGGGCTCTATGGCTACACCTTC.

The chain is built from TRBV6-4 and TRBJ1-1; 7 positions match TRBD1. With V trimmed by 6 bases and J by 4 bases, 5 bases remained unmatched. This CDR3 spans 13 amino acids. CDR1 and CDR2 from the germline V gene are MRHNA and SNTAGT. The CDR3 nucleotides are TGTGCCAGCAGGTCTCACAGGGGCACTGAAGCTTTCTTT. This gives the protein CASRSHRGTEAFF.

Regarding this clone: Other DNA sequences within the sample encode an identical CDR3. V gene TRBV19 combines with J gene TRBJ2-7, with D perhaps TRBD1 (7 bases). This CDR3 spans 12 amino acids. Trimming removed 8 bases at V and 7 bases at J, with 15 bases between. Germline V gives CDR1 LNHDA, CDR2 SQIVND (reference sequence). CDR3 coding DNA: TGTGCCAGTTCTTACAGGGGAGGTGAGCAGTACTTC. Translating it yields CASSYRGGEQYF.

This rearrangement joins TRBV7-2 to TRBJ1-1, with 7 bases aligning to TRBD1. Germline CDR1 reads SGHTA; CDR2 reads FQGNSA. The V gene end was trimmed by 5 bases and the J gene end by 7 bases; junction bases not matched to a gene: 7. CDR3 length equals 13 residues. This CDR3 reads CASSHKGALEAFF. CDR3 coding DNA: TGTGCCAGCAGCCATAAGGGGGCTCTTGAAGCTTTCTTT.

The rearrangement uses TRBV30 and TRBJ2-7, with 7 positions matching TRBD2. From germline, CDR1 is GTSNPN and CDR2 SVGIG (reference sequence). CDR3 length equals 14 residues. V lost 6 bases, J lost 7 bases, and 15 bases stayed unmatched. DNA for the CDR3: TGTGCCTGCTCTGGGGGGGGAGGGCCGAGGGAGCAGTACTTC. Translating gives CACSGGGGPREQYF.

The chain has TRBV28 and TRBJ2-5; maybe TRBD2 (6 bases). Germline assignment: CDR1 MDHEN and CDR2 SYDVKM. CDR3 length equals 12 residues. V was cut by 8 bases and J by 0 bases, with 7 bases left in between. The DNA of the CDR3 is TGTGCCAGCGGGACTTACCAAGAGACCCAGTACTTC. Translated, it gives CASGTYQETQYF. The whole variable domain, filled in from reference TRBV28 and TRBJ2-5, reads DVKVTQSSRYLVKRTGEKVFLECVQDMDHENMFWYRQDPGLGLRLIYFSYDVKMKEKGDIPEGYSVSREKKERFSLILESASTNQTSMYLCASGTYQETQYFGPGTRLLVL.

With respect to this clone: Different DNA sequences within this sample yield the same CDR3. V gene TRBV4-3 combines with J gene TRBJ2-7; the D gene is possibly TRBD2 (5 bases). Trimming took 0 bases from V and 4 from J, leaving 7 bases between them. The CDR3 runs to 13 residues. CDR1 is LGHNA, CDR2 YSLEER, per germline. CDR3 coding DNA: TGCGCCAGCAGCCAAGATTCGGGATACGAGCAGTACTTC. Translating gives CASSQDSGYEQYF.

The chain uses TRBV27 and TRBJ2-1; D is unresolved. Trimming took 5 bases from V and 6 from J, leaving 17 bases between them. The length of the CDR3 is 15 residues. Per the germline V gene, CDR1 is MNHEY and CDR2 is SMNVEV (reference sequence). In DNA form, the CDR3 reads TGTGCCAGCAGTATAAGCCTATCTTTATCCAATGAGCAGTTCTTC. This sequence encodes CASSISLSLSNEQFF.

The V gene is TRBV7-3, the J gene TRBJ1-1; 7 bases fit TRBD1. Germline V CDR1 and CDR2: SGHTA, FQGTGA. CDR3 length: 16 residues. V dropped 5 bases and J dropped 1; count of bases not matched to a gene: 10. CDR3 bases: TGTGCCAGCAGCCCCCGACAGGGAATTGGGAACACTGAAGCTTTCTTT. This encodes CASSPRQGIGNTEAFF.

The rearrangement joins TRBV4-1 to TRBJ2-5, with TRBD2 matching over 15 bases. Germline CDR1 MGHRA, CDR2 YSYEKL. The J segment lost 2 bases and the V segment lost 3 bases, leaving 4 bases of the junction unmatched. The CDR3 loop spans 17 amino acids. The DNA of the CDR3 is TGCGCCAGCAGCCAGGGGACTAGCGGGAGGTCACAAGAGACCCAGTACTTC. The encoded protein is CASSQGTSGRSQETQYF.

The rearrangement uses TRBV4-3 and TRBJ1-6; 7 bases match TRBD1. The CDR3 has 16 residues. Germline V gene sequence: CDR1 LGHNA, CDR2 YSLEER. Germline trimming cut 4 bases from V and 9 bases from J; bases unmatched to any gene: 12. The CDR3 coding sequence is TGCGCCAGCAGCCGAGACTCCGGGACAGTATCTTCACCCCTCCACTTT. Translating gives CASSRDSGTVSSPLHF.

The sample holds one count of this clone. The same CDR3 also results from other DNA sequences found in this sample. The rearrangement links TRBV28 to TRBJ2-1; 7 bases agree with TRBD2. The CDR3 is 17 residues long. Germline-derived CDR1 and CDR2 are MDHEN and SYDVKM. The V segment lost 3 bases and the J segment 7 bases; nucleotides outside the gene matches: 15. The DNA for the CDR3 is TGTGCCAGCAGTTTTCCACCCTCCTTGCGGGAGAAGAATGAGCAGTTCTTC. It codes for CASSFPPSLREKNEQFF.

The rearrangement joins TRBV6-4 to TRBJ2-6; D gene unclear. V was shortened by 0 bases and J by 0 bases, with 6 bases between the two germline ends. The CDR3 runs to 16 residues. Germline V CDR1 and CDR2: MRHNA, SNTAGT. The CDR3, as DNA: TGTGCCAGCAGTGACTCACTTCGCTCTGGGGCCAACGTCCTGACTTTC. It specifies CASSDSLRSGANVLTF.

The CDR3 reads CASSRERRTEAFF. Written as DNA, the CDR3 is TGTGCCAGCAGCCGAGAGAGGAGGACTGAAGCTTTCTTT. The rearrangement uses TRBV11-3 and TRBJ1-1; the D is unclear. The V gene's germline CDR1 is SGHNT and CDR2 YENEEA. Trimming removed 5 bases from V and 5 bases from J, with 12 bases in between. The length of the CDR3 is 13 residues.

This clone is a singleton in its sample. J is TRBJ1-1 and V is TRBV5-1, with 7 positions matching TRBD1. CDR1 is SGHRS and CDR2 is YFSETQ in the germline V gene. After removal of 4 bases from V and 3 bases from J, the junction contained 12 bases not matched to a gene. This CDR3 spans 16 amino acids. CDR3 sequence: CASSRKTGRMDTEAFF. The CDR3 bases are TGCGCCAGCAGCCGCAAGACAGGGAGAATGGACACTGAAGCTTTCTTT.

The DNA of the CDR3 is TGTGCCAGCAGTATACAGGCGAACTATGGCTACACCTTC. It codes for CASSIQANYGYTF. The V gene is TRBV28, the J gene TRBJ1-2, with D possibly TRBD1 on 5 matching bases. CDR3 length: 13 residues. V was pared by 5 bases and J by 2 bases, with 9 bases between. In germline, CDR1 is MDHEN, CDR2 SYDVKM.

This sequence joins TRBV4-1 and TRBJ1-2; 8 positions match TRBD1. This CDR3 region has 17 residues. The J segment lost 6 bases and the V segment lost 0 bases, leaving 12 bases of the junction unmatched. The germline gives CDR1 MGHRA, CDR2 YSYEKL. CDR3 DNA sequence: TGCGCCAGCAGCCAAGAATGGACAGGGAATTTCATAAATGGCTACACCTTC. This sequence encodes CASSQEWTGNFINGYTF.

The chain links TRBV27 to TRBJ2-7; 10 nucleotides line up with TRBD1. Looked up from germline, CDR1 is MNHEY and CDR2 is SMNVEV (reference sequence). Trimming removed 5 bases from V and 7 bases from J; junction bases left unmatched: 14. The CDR3 has 16 residues. This CDR3 is CASSPPPGQGIPEQYF. The DNA for the CDR3 is TGTGCCAGCAGTCCTCCTCCGGGACAGGGGATACCAGAGCAGTACTTC.